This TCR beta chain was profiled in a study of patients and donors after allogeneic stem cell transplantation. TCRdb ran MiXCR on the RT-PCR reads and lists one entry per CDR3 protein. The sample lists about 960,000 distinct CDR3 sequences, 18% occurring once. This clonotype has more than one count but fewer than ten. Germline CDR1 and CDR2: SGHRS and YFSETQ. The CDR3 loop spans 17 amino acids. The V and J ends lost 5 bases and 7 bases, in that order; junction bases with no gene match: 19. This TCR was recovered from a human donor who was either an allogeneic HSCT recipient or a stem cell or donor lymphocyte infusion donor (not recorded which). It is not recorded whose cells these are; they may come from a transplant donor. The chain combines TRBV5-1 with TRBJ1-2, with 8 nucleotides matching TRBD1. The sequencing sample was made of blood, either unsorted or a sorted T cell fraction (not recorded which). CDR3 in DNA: TGCGCCAGCAGAATGCTGACGGACAGGGACCTTCGAGGTGGCTACACCTTC. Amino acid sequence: CASRMLTDRDLRGGYTF.